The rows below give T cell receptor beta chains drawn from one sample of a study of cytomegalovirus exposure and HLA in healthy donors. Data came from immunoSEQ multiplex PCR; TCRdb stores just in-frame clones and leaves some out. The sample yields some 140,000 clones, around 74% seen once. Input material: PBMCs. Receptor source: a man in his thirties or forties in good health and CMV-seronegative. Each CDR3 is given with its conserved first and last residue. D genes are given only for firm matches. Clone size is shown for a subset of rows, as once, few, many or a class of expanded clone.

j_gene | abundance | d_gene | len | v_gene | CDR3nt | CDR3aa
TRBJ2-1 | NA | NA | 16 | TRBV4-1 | TGCGCCAGCAGCCGCCTGGACAGTTTCCAAGGGAATGAGCAGTTCTTC | CASSRLDSFQGNEQFF
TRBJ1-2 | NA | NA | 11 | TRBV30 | TGTGCCTGGAGTGTACGGGATGGCTACACCTTC | CAWSVRDGYTF
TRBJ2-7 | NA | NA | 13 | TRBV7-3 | TGTGCCAGCGGTCCTCAGGGTGGCCACGAGCAGTACTTC | CASGPQGGHEQYF
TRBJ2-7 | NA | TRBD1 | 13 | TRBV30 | TGTGCCTACCTGAGACAGGGGGCCTACGAGCAGTACTTC | CAYLRQGAYEQYF
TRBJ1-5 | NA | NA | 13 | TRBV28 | TGTGCCAGCGCTGTACCGGGGGATCAGCCCCAGCATTTT | CASAVPGDQPQHF
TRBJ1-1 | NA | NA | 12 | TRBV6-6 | TGTGCCAGCAGTTACGAGGAGGTTGGAGCTTTCTTT | CASSYEEVGAFF
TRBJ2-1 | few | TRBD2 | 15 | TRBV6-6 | TGTGCCAGCAGTTACTCGACTAGCGGGCCTAATGAGCAGTTCTTC | CASSYSTSGPNEQFF
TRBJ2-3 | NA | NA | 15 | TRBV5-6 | TGTGCCAGCAGCTTGAGGGGCCTCCCTCGGGATACGCAGTATTTT | CASSLRGLPRDTQYF
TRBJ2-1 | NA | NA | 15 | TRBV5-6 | TGTGCCAGCAGCTTGCCTGGCGGTTCGGTCAATGAGCAGTTCTTC | CASSLPGGSVNEQFF
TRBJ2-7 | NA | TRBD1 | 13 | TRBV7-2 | TGTGCCAGCAGCCAGGGACAGCCCTACGAGCAGTACTTC | CASSQGQPYEQYF
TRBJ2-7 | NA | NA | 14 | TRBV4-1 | TGCGCCAGCAGCCAAGAGCCTCAGGGAAACGAGCAGTACTTC | CASSQEPQGNEQYF
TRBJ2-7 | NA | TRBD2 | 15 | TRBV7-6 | TGTGCCAGCGGCGTTGGACTAGCGGGAGGCTACGAGCAGTACTTC | CASGVGLAGGYEQYF
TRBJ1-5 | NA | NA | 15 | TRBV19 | TGTGCCAGTAGTATAGATTGGTCAGGCTATCAGCCCCAGCATTTT | CASSIDWSGYQPQHF
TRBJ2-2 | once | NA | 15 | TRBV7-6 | TGTGCCAGCAGCCCCATTGAGGGCGGCCCCGGGGAGCTGTTTTTT | CASSPIEGGPGELFF
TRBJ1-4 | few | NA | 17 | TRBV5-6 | TGTGCCAGCAGCTTGGCCGGGGAGTGGGGTACTAATGAAAAACTGTTTTTT | CASSLAGEWGTNEKLFF
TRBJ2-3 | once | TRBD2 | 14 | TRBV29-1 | TGCAGCGTTTCTAGCGGGACTAGCACAGATACGCAGTATTTT | CSVSSGTSTDTQYF
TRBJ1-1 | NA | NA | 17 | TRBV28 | TGTGCCAGCAGTTACGAGGCACGAAGCCGATGGATCACTGAAGCTTTCTTT | CASSYEARSRWITEAFF
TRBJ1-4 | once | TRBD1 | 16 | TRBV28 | TGTGCCAGCAGGTATGACACAGGGGCAACTAATGAAAAACTGTTTTTT | CASRYDTGATNEKLFF
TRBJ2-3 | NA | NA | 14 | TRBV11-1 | TGTGCCAGCAGCTTATTATGGCGCACAGATACGCAGTATTTT | CASSLLWRTDTQYF
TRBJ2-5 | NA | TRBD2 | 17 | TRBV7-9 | TGTGCCAGCAGCTGGGGGTCGGAGCGGGGGGACCAAGAGACCCAGTACTTC | CASSWGSERGDQETQYF
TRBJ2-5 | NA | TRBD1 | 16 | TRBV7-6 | TGTGCCAGCAGCTTAGGCCAGGGGGCGTTGGGGGAGACCCAGTACTTC | CASSLGQGALGETQYF
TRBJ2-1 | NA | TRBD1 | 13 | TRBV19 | TGTGCCAGTGCAAAGACAGGGACGGCTGAGCAGTTCTTC | CASAKTGTAEQFF
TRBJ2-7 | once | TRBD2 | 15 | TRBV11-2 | TGTGCCAGCAGCTTGGAATCAGCGGGGGGCTACGAGCAGTACTTC | CASSLESAGGYEQYF
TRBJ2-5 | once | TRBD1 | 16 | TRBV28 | TGTGCCAGCAACAGTTTAGCGAACAGGGGGCAGGAGACCCAGTACTTC | CASNSLANRGQETQYF
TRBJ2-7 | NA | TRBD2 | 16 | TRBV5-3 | TGTGCCAGAAGCCCCCCGGCTAGCGGACCCTCCTACGAGCAGTACTTC | CARSPPASGPSYEQYF
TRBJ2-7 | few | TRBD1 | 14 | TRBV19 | TGTGCCAGTAGTTACACAGGGGGTCTCCACGAGCAGTACTTC | CASSYTGGLHEQYF
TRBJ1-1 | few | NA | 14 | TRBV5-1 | TGCGCCAGCAGCTTGTTTGGGGGCGGCACTGAAGCTTTCTTT | CASSLFGGGTEAFF
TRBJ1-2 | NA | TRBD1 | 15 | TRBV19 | TGTGCCAGTAGAGACCAGGGGGCGGCTAGGTATGGCTACACCTTC | CASRDQGAARYGYTF